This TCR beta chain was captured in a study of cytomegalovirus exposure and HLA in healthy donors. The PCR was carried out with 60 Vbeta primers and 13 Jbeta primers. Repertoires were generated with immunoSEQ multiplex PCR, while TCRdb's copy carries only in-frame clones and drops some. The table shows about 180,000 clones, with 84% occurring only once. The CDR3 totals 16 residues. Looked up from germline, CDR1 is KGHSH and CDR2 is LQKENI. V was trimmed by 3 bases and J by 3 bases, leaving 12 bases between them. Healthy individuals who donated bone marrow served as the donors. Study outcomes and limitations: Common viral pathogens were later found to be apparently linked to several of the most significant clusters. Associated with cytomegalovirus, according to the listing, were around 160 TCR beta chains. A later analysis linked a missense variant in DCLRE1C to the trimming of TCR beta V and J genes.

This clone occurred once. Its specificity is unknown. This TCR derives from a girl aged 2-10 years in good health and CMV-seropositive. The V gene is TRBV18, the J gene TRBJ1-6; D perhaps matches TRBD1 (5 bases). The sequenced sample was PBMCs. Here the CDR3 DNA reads TGTGCCAGCTCACCGTTAGGGGTGGACTATAATTCACCCCTCCACTTT. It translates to CASSPLGVDYNSPLHF.